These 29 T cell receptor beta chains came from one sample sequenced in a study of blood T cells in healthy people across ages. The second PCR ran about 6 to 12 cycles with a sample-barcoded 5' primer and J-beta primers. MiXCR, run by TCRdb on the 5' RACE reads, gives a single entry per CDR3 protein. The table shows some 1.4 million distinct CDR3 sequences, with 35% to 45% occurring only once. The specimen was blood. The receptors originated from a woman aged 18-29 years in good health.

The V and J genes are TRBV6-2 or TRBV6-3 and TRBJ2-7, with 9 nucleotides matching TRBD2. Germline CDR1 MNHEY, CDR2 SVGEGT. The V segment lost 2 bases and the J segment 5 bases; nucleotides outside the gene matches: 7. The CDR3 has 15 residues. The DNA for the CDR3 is TGTGCCAGCAGTTACGGGGCGGGGGGGCGGAACGAGCAGTACTTC. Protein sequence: CASSYGAGGRNEQYF.

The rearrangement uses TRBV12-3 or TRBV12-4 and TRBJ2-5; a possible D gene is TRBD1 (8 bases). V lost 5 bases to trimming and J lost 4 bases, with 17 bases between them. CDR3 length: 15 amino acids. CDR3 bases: TGTGCCAGCAGTCCTCATACAGGGGGGGGAGAGACCCAGTACTTC. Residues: CASSPHTGGGETQYF.

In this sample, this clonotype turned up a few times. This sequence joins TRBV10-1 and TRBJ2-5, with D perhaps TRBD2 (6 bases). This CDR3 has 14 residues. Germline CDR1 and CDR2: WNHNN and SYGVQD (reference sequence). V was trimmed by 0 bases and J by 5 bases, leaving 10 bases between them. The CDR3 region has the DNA TGCGCCAGCAGTGAGTCGCGGGGTTCGGAGACCCAGTACTTC. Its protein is CASSESRGSETQYF.

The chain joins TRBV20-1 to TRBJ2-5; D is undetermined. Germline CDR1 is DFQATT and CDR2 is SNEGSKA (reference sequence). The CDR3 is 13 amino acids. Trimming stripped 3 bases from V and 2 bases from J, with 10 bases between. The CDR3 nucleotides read TGCAGTGCTAGCGGGCAGCGACAAGAGACCCAGTACTTC. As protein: CSASGQRQETQYF.

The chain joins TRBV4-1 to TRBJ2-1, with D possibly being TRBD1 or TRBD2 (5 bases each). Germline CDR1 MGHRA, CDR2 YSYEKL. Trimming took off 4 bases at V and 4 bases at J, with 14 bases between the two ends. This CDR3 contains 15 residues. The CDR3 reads CASSRSGEGYNEQFF. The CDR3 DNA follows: TGCGCCAGCAGCCGGAGTGGCGAGGGGTACAATGAGCAGTTCTTC.

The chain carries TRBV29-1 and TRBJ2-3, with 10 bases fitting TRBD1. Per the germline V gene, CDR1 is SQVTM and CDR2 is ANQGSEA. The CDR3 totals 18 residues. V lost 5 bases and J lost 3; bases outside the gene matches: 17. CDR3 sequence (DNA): TGCAGCGTTACTCTACCGCCGGGGACAGGGGCCAAGACAGATACGCAGTATTTT. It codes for CSVTLPPGTGAKTDTQYF.

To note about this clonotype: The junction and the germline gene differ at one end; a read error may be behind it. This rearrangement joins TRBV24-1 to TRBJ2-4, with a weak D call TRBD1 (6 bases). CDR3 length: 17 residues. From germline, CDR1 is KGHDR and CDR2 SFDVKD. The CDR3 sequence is CATSAQGQGDAKNIRYF. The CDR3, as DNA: TGTGCCACCAGTGCGCAGGGGCAGGGTGATGCCAAAAACATTCGGTACTTC.

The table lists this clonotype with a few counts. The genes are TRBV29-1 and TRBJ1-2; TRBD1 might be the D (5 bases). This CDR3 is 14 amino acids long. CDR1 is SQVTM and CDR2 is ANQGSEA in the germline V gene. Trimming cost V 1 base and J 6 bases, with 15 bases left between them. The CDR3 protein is CSVEGQGAADGYTF. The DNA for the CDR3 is TGCAGCGTTGAAGGGCAGGGAGCTGCGGATGGCTACACCTTC.

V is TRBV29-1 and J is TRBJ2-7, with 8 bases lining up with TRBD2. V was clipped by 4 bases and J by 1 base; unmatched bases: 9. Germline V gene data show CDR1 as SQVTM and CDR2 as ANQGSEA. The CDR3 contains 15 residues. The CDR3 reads CSVAGPGTSSYEQYF. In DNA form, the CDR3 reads TGCAGCGTTGCTGGCCCCGGGACTAGTTCCTACGAGCAGTACTTC.

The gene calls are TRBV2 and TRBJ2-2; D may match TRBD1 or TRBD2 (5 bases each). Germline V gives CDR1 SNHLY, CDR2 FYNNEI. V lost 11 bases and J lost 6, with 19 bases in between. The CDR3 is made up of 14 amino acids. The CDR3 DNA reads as TGTGCCGGGACCCCTAGGGCTCTTGCCGGGGAGCTGTTTTTT. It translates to CAGTPRALAGELFF.

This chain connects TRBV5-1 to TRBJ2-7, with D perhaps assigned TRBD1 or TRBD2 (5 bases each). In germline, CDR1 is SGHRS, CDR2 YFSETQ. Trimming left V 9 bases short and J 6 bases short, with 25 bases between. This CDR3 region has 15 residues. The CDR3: CATRLGTTKEGEQYF. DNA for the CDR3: TGCGCCACCAGACTCGGGACGACCAAGGAAGGCGAGCAGTACTTC. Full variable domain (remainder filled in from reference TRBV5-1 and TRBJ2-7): KAGVTQTPRYLIKTRGQQVTLSCSPISGHRSVSWYQQTPGQGLQFLFEYFSETQRNKGNFPGRFSGRQFSNSRSEMNVSTLELGDSALYLCATRLGTTKEGEQYFGPGTRLTVT.

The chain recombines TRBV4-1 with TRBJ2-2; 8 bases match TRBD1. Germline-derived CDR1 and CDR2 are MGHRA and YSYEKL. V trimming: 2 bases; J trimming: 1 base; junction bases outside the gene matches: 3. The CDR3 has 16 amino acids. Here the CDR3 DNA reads TGCGCCAGCAGCCAACCAGGACAGGGGAACACCGGGGAGCTGTTTTTT. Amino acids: CASSQPGQGNTGELFF.

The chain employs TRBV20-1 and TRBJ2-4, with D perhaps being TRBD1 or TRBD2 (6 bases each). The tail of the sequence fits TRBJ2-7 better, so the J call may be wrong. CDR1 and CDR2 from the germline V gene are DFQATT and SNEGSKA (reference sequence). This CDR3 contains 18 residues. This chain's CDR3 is CSARVGGLGGTGNHEQYF. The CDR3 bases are TGCAGTGCTAGAGTGGGGGGTTTAGGGGGGACCGGGAACCACGAGCAGTACTTC.

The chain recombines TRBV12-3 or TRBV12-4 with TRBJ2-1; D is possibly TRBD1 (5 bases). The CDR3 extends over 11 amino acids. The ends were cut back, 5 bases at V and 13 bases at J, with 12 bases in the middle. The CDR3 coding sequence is TGTGCCAGCAGTCCCAGACAGATACAGTTCTTC. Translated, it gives CASSPRQIQFF.

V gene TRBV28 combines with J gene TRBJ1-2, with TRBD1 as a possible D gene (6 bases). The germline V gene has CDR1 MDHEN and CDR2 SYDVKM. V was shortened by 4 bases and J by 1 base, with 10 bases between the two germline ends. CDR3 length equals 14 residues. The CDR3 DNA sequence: TGTGCCAGCAGTTCGATGGACAGTAACTATGGCTACACCTTC. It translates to CASSSMDSNYGYTF.

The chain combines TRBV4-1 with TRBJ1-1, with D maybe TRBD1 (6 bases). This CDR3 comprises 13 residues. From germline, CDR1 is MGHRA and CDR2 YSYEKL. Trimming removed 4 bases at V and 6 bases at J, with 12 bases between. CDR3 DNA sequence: TGCGCCAGCAGCCCACAACAGGGCCCTGAAGCTTTCTTT. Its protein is CASSPQQGPEAFF.

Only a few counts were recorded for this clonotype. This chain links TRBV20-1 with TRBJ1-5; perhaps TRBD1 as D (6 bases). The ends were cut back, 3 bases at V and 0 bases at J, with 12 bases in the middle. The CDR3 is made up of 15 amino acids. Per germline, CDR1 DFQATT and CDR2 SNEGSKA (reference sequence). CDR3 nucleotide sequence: TGCAGTGCTAGGTACAGGGTGGATAGCAATCAGCCCCAGCATTTT. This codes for CSARYRVDSNQPQHF.

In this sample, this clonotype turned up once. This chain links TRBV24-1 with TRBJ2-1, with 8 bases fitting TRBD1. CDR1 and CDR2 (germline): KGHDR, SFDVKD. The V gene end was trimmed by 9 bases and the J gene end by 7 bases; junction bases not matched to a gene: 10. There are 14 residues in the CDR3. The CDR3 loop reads CATSRTGSMNEQFF. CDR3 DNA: TGTGCCACCTCCCGGACAGGGAGCATGAATGAGCAGTTCTTC.

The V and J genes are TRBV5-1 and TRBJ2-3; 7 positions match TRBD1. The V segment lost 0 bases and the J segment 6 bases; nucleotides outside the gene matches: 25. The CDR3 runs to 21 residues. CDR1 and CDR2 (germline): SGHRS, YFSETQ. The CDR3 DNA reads TGCGCCAGCAGCTTGGGCCTGGGATTTCCTTCGACAGGGATGAGTCGGGATACGCAGTATTTT. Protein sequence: CASSLGLGFPSTGMSRDTQYF.

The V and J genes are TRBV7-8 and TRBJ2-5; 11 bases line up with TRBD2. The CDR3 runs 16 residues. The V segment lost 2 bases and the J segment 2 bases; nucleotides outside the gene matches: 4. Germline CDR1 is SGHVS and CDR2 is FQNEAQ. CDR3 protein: CASSLLGTSGQETQYF. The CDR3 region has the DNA TGTGCCAGCAGCTTATTAGGGACTAGCGGTCAAGAGACCCAGTACTTC. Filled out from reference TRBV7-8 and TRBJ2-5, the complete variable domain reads GAGVSQSPRYKVAKRGQDVALRCDPISGHVSLFWYQQALGQGPEFLTYFQNEAQLDKSGLPSDRFFAERPEGSVSTLKIQRTQQEDSAVYLCASSLLGTSGQETQYFGPGTRLLVL.

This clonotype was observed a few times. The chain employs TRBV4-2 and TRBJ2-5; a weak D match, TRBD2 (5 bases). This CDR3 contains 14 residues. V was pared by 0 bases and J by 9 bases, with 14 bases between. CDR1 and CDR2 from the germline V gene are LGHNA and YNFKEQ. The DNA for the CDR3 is TGTGCCAGCAGCCAAGAAACCCGCCGGGATCCCCAGTACTTC. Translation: CASSQETRRDPQYF.

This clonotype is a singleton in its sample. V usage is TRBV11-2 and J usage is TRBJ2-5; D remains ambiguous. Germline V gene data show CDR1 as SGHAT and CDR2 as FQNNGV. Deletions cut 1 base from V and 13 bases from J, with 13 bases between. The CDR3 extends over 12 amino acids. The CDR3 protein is CASSLGKGSPYF. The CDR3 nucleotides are TGTGCCAGCAGCTTAGGTAAGGGATCCCCGTACTTC.

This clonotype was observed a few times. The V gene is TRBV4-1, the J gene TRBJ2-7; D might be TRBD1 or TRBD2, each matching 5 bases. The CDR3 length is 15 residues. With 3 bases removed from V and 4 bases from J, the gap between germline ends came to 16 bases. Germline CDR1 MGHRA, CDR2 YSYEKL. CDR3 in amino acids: CASSQGRAERYEQYF. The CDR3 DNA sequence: TGCGCCAGCAGCCAGGGACGAGCGGAGAGGTACGAGCAGTACTTC.

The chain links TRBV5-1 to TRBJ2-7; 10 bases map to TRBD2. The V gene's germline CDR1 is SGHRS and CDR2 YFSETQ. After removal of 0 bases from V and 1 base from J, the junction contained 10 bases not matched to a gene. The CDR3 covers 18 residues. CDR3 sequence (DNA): TGCGCCAGCAGCTTGGGTCCCAGCGGGAGGGTTATTTCCTACGAGCAGTACTTC. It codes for CASSLGPSGRVISYEQYF.

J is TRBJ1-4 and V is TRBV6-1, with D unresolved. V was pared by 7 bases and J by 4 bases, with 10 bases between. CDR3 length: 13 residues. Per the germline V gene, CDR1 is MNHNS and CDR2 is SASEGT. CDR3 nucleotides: TGTGCCAGCATCCACAGCAATAATGAAAAACTGTTTTTT. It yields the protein CASIHSNNEKLFF.

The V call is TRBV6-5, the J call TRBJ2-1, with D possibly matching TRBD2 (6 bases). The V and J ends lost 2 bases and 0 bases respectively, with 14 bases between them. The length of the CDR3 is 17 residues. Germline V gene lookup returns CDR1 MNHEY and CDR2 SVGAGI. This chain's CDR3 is CASSYRRDFSSYNEQFF. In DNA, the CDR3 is TGTGCCAGCAGTTACCGGAGGGACTTTAGCTCCTACAATGAGCAGTTCTTC.

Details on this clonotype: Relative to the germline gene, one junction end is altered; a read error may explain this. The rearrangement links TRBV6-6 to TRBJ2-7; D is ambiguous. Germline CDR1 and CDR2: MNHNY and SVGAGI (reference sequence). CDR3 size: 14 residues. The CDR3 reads CASSYSMTSYEKYF. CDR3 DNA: TGTGCCAGCAGTTACTCCATGACTTCCTACGAGAAGTACTTC.

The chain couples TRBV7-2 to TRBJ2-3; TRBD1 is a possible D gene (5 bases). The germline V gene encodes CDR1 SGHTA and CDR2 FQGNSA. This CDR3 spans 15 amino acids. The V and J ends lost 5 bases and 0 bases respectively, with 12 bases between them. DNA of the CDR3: TGTGCCAGCAGCCCACCCTGGGGCAGCACAGATACGCAGTATTTT. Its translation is CASSPPWGSTDTQYF. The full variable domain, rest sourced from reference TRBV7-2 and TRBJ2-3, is GAGVSQSPSNKVTEKGKDVELRCDPISGHTALYWYRQSLGQGLEFLIYFQGNSAPDKSGLPSDRFSAERTGGSVSTLTIQRTQQEDSAVYLCASSPPWGSTDTQYFGPGTRLTVL.

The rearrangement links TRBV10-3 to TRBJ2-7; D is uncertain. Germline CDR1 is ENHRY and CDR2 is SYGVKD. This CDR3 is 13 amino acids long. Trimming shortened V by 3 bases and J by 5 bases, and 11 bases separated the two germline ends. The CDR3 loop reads CAISEGMVDEQYF. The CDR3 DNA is TGTGCCATCAGTGAAGGAATGGTCGACGAGCAGTACTTC.